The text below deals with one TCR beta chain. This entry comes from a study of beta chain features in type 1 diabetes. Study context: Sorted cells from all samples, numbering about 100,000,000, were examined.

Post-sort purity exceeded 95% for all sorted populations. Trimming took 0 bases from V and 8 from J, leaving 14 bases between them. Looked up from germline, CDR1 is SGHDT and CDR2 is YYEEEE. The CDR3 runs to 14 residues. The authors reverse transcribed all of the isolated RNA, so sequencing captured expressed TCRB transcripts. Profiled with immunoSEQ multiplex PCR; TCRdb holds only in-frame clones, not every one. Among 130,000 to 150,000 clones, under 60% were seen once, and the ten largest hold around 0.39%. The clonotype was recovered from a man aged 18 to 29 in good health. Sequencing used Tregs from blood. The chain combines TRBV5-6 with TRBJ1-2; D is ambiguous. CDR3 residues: CASSLVNMLGGYTF. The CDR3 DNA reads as TGTGCCAGCAGCTTGGTTAACATGTTGGGCGGCTACACCTTC.